This TCR beta chain was retrieved from a study of patients and donors after allogeneic stem cell transplantation. Germline CDR1 MNHEY, CDR2 SVGAGI. The CDR3 covers 16 residues. V was trimmed by 2 bases and J by 3 bases, leaving 11 bases between them. A single record per CDR3 protein comes from TCRdb applying MiXCR to the RT-PCR reads. The repertoire holds some 880,000 distinct CDR3 sequences, about 20% seen once, with 5% to 6.5% in the top ten. This clonotype was seen more than once but under ten times. Sequenced: blood, either unsorted or a sorted T cell fraction (not recorded which). This sequence joins TRBV6-5 and TRBJ1-6; the D gene is possibly TRBD1 (5 bases). The receptor was derived from a human donor who was either an allogeneic HSCT recipient or a stem cell or donor lymphocyte infusion donor (not recorded which). It is not recorded whose cells these are; they may come from a transplant donor. The DNA for the CDR3 is TGTGCCAGCAGTTACGGGGGACTGCACTATAATTCACCCCTCCACTTT. Protein: CASSYGGLHYNSPLHF.